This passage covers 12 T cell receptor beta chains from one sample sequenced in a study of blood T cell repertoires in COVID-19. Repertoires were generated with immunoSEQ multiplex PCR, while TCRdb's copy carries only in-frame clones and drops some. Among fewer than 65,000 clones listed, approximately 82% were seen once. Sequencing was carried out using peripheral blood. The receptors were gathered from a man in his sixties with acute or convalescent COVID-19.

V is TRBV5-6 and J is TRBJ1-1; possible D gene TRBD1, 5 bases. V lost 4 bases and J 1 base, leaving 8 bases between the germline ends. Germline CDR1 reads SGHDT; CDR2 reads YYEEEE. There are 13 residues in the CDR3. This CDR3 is CASSNTGNTEAFF. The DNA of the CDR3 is TGTGCCAGCAGCAATACAGGGAACACTGAAGCTTTCTTT.

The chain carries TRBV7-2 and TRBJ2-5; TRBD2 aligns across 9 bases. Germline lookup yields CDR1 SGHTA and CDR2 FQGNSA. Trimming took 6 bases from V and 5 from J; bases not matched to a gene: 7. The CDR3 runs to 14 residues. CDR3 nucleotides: TGTGCCAGCAGGACTAGCGGAGGTTTGGAGACCCAGTACTTC. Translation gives CASRTSGGLETQYF.

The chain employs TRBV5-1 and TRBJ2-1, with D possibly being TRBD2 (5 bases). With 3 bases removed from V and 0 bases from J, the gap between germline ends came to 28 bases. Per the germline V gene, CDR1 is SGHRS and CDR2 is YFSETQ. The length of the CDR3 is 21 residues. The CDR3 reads CASSSSGGSLKTRSSYNEQFF. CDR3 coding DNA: TGCGCCAGCAGCTCTTCTGGAGGCTCACTCAAAACTAGAAGCTCCTACAATGAGCAGTTCTTC.

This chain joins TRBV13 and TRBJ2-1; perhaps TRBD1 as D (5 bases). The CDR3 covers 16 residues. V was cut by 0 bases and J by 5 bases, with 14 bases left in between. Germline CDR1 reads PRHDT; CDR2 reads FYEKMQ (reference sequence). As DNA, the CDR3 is TGTGCCAGCAGCTTAGGGTGGCAGGGCGGTAACAATGAGCAGTTCTTC. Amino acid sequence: CASSLGWQGGNNEQFF. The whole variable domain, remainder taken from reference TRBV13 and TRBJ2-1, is AAGVIQSPRHLIKEKRETATLKCYPIPRHDTVYWYQQGPGQDPQFLISFYEKMQSDKGSIPDRFSAQQFSDYHSELNMSSLELGDSALYFCASSLGWQGGNNEQFFGPGTRLTVL.

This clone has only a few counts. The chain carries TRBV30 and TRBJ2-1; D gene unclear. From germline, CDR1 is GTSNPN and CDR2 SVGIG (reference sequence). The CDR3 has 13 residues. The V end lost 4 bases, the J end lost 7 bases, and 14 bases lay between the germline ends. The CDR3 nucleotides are TGTGCCTGGACCACTAAAGTCCTTAATGAGCAGTTCTTC. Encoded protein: CAWTTKVLNEQFF.

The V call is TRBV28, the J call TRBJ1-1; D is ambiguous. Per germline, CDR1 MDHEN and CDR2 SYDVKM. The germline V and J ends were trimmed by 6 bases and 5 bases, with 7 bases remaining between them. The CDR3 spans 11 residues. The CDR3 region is CASRWRTEAFF. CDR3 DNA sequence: TGTGCCAGCAGATGGAGGACTGAAGCTTTCTTT. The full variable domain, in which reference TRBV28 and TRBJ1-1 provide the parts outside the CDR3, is DVKVTQSSRYLVKRTGEKVFLECVQDMDHENMFWYRQDPGLGLRLIYFSYDVKMKEKGDIPEGYSVSREKKERFSLILESASTNQTSMYLCASRWRTEAFFGQGTRLTVV.

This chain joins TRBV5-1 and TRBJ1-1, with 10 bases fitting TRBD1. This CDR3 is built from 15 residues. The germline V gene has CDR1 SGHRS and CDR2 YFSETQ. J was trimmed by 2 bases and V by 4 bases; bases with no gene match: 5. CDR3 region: CASSPRTGGNTEAFF. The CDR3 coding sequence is TGCGCCAGCAGCCCGCGGACAGGGGGTAACACTGAAGCTTTCTTT.

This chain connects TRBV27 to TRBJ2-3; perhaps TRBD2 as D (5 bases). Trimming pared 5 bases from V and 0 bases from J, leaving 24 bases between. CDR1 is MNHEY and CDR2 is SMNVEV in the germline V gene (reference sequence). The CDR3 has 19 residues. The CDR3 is CASSLRSSRALTSTDTQYF. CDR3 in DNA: TGTGCCAGCAGTCTCCGGTCTTCGAGGGCTCTAACTAGCACAGATACGCAGTATTTT.

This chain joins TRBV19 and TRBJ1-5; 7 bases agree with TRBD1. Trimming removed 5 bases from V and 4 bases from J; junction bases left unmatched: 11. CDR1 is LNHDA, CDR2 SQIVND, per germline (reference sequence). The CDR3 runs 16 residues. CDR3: CASSRGTVPENQPQHF. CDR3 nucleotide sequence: TGTGCCAGTAGTCGGGGGACAGTCCCGGAGAATCAGCCCCAGCATTTT.

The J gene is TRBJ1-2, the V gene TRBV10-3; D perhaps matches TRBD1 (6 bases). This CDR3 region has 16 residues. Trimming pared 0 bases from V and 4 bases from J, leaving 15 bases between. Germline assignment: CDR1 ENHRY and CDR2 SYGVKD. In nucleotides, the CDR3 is TGTGCCATCAGTGAGTCCCCTCCAGGGGCAGGCTATGGCTACACCTTC. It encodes CAISESPPGAGYGYTF.

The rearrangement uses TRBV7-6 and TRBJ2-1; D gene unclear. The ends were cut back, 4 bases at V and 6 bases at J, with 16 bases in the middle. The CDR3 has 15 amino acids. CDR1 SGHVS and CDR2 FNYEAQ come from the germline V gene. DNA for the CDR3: TGTGCCAGCAGCTCGGAGCTCTTTTCCCTCAATGAGCAGTTCTTC. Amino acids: CASSSELFSLNEQFF.

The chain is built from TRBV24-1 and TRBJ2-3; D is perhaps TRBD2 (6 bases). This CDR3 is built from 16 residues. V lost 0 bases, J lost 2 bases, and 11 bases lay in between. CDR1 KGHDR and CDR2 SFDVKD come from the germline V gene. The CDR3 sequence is CATSDLGGPHTDTQYF. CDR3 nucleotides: TGTGCCACCAGTGATTTGGGAGGGCCCCACACAGATACGCAGTATTTT.